This entry lists 30 T cell receptor beta chains sequenced from one sample in a study of tumor-infiltrating lymphocytes in primary liver carcinoma. For each extraction, RNA and DNA were obtained together from about 19-30 mg of unsorted bulk tissue. The authors made TCR beta cDNA from roughly 480 ng total RNA with a constant-region primer. Slightly modified ARM-PCR, run as three nested multiplex PCR rounds, produced the TCR beta libraries. Running 9 to 11 cycles apiece, the first two PCR rounds relied on TRBV1-TRBV30 forward primers together with a C-beta reverse primer. One entry per CDR3 protein results from TCRdb running MiXCR on the multiplex PCR reads. In the table there are around 120,000 distinct CDR3 sequences, 50% to 70% of which are singletons. Sequencing input: liver tumor tissue from sampling region 1. The sample's subset: tumor region T1, superior pole. The source is an older woman with primary liver carcinoma and hepatitis B virus infection.

This clonotype was counted between two and nine times. J is TRBJ2-1 and V is TRBV24-1, with 8 bases matching TRBD1. Germline CDR1 KGHDR, CDR2 SFDVKD. Germline trimming cut 4 bases from V and 0 bases from J; bases unmatched to any gene: 4. The CDR3 consists of 16 residues. The CDR3 nucleotides read TGTGCCACCAGTGACCGGACAGGGAGCTCCTACAATGAGCAGTTCTTC. This gives the protein CATSDRTGSSYNEQFF.

On this clonotype: With a much larger clone just one base away, this may be a read error. The genes are TRBV6-1 and TRBJ2-7; D is perhaps TRBD1 (6 bases). This CDR3 spans 12 amino acids. Germline assignment: CDR1 MNHNS and CDR2 SASEGT. The CDR3 DNA is TGTGCTACACAACAGGGCTTCTACGAGCGGTACTTC. Its protein is CATQQGFYERYF.

The chain employs TRBV14 and TRBJ2-2; 8 bases map to TRBD2. The CDR3 sequence is 18 residues long. Germline lookup yields CDR1 SGHDN and CDR2 FVKESK. Trimming at V came to 0 bases and at J to 4 bases, leaving 10 bases not matched to a gene. CDR3 protein: CASSQEQGLVGITGELFF. CDR3 DNA sequence: TGTGCCAGCAGCCAAGAACAGGGACTAGTGGGGATCACCGGGGAGCTGTTTTTT. The whole variable domain, remainder taken from reference TRBV14 and TRBJ2-2, is EAGVTQFPSHSVIEKGQTVTLRCDPISGHDNLYWYRRVMGKEIKFLLHFVKESKQDESGMPNNRFLAERTGGTYSTLKVQPAELEDSGVYFCASSQEQGLVGITGELFFGEGSRLTVL.

This clonotype was seen many times. The gene calls are TRBV12-3 or TRBV12-4 and TRBJ2-1; 10 bases are a match to TRBD2. The CDR3 covers 16 residues. With V trimmed by 5 bases and J by 8 bases, 12 bases remained unmatched. Here the CDR3 DNA reads TGTGCCAGCAGTGGGTTAGCGGGAGGATATGCCTATGAGCAGTTCTTC. It codes for CASSGLAGGYAYEQFF.

In regard to this clonotype: Given a much more abundant clone one base away, this may be a read error. No conserved phenylalanine or tryptophan is present at the end of the CDR3, so a read error is the likely explanation. The rearrangement uses TRBV29-1 and TRBJ2-5; the match to TRBD2 covers 11 bases. The CDR3 is 13 amino acids. Germline CDR1 reads SQVTM; CDR2 reads ANQGSEA. V dropped 7 bases and J dropped 5; count of bases not matched to a gene: 6. CDR3 in amino acids: CSALAGGEETQYL. The CDR3 nucleotides read TGCAGCGCGTTAGCGGGAGGGGAGGAGACCCAGTACCTC.

This clonotype was seen ten or more times. The chain links TRBV29-1 to TRBJ2-7, with D hard to call. The CDR3 length is 12 residues. Germline V gene sequence: CDR1 SQVTM, CDR2 ANQGSEA. The ends were cut back, 6 bases at V and 6 bases at J, with 15 bases in the middle. As DNA, the CDR3 is TGCAGCGTCTGGGCCTTCCCCGGCGAGCAGTACTTC. Translating gives CSVWAFPGEQYF.

As to this clonotype: A much larger clone sits a single nucleotide away, making a read error possible. The chain combines TRBV6-1 with TRBJ2-3; D ambiguous. From germline, CDR1 is MNHNS and CDR2 SASEGT. The ends were cut back, 8 bases at V and 0 bases at J, with 9 bases in the middle. The CDR3 is 13 amino acids. The CDR3 DNA reads as TGTGCCAGCCACTCACCTAGCACAGATACGCAGTATTTT. Translating it yields CASHSPSTDTQYF.

This clonotype was seen a single time. The conserved final phenylalanine or tryptophan is absent from the CDR3, which likely points to a read error. The rearrangement links TRBV29-1 to TRBJ1-1; the D is unclear. The germline CDR1 and CDR2 sequences are SQVTM and ANQGSEA. This CDR3 contains 13 residues. Trimming cost V 5 bases and J 3 bases, with 13 bases left between them. In nucleotides, the CDR3 is TGCAGCGTTCTTACATGGGGAGACACTGAAGCTTTCTCT. It codes for CSVLTWGDTEAFS.

This clonotype was seen ten or more times. The chain employs TRBV6-6 and TRBJ1-3; no definite D call. The V gene's germline CDR1 is MNHNY and CDR2 SVGAGI (reference sequence). The CDR3 contains 16 residues. The V and J ends lost 1 base and 0 bases respectively, with 10 bases between them. CDR3 sequence reads: CASSYFGQSSGNTIYF. Here the CDR3 DNA reads TGTGCCAGCAGTTACTTTGGGCAGAGCTCTGGAAACACCATATATTTT.

Note on this clonotype: A clone one base away is much larger, so this may be a read error. J is TRBJ1-4 and V is TRBV6-2 or TRBV6-3; the D gene is possibly TRBD1 (5 bases). CDR3 size: 17 residues. The V gene's germline CDR1 is MNHEY and CDR2 SVGEGT. The ends were cut back, 2 bases at V and 5 bases at J, with 18 bases in the middle. CDR3 in amino acids: CASSYLDGRQQNEKLFF. The CDR3 DNA reads as TGTGCCAGCAGTTACCTCGATGGGCGACAGCAAAATGAAAAACTGTTTTTT.

Of note for this clonotype: No conserved phenylalanine or tryptophan ends this CDR3, so it is likely a read error. The gene calls are TRBV11-2 and TRBJ2-1, with D possibly called TRBD1 or TRBD2 (5 bases each). CDR1 and CDR2 from the germline V gene are SGHAT and FQNNGV. The CDR3 is made up of 13 amino acids. Trimming removed 8 bases at V and 8 bases at J, with 16 bases between. CDR3 sequence reads: CASALDWDDEQFL. The CDR3 nucleotides are TGTGCCAGCGCCTTGGACTGGGACGATGAGCAGTTCCTC.

This clonotype was recorded at least ten times. This rearrangement joins TRBV5-6 to TRBJ2-5; D may be TRBD2 (5 bases). CDR1 and CDR2 (germline): SGHDT, YYEEEE. Trimming pared 1 base from V and 4 bases from J, leaving 11 bases between. The CDR3 is 14 residues long. The CDR3 DNA reads as TGTGCCAGCAGCTTGTGGCCACGGGGAGAGACCCAGTACTTC. It translates to CASSLWPRGETQYF.

As concerns this clonotype: This may come from a read error, since a much larger clone is one base off. The chain employs TRBV5-1 and TRBJ2-5, with TRBD1 as a possible D gene (6 bases). CDR3 length: 14 amino acids. Germline V lookup: CDR1 SGHRS, CDR2 YFSETQ. CDR3 bases: TGCGCCAGCAGCTTGTCGACAGGCACAGAGTCCCAGTACTTC. It codes for CASSLSTGTESQYF.

Note on this clonotype: No conserved phenylalanine or tryptophan is present at the end of the CDR3, so a read error is the likely explanation. The CDR3 loop is CSIVFWAGVNQETQYL. As DNA, the CDR3 is TGCAGCATTGTGTTTTGGGCGGGAGTTAACCAAGAGACCCAGTACTTA. This rearrangement joins TRBV29-1 to TRBJ2-5, with TRBD2 matching over 7 bases. The junction had 15 bases not matched to a gene; V was cut back by 8 bases and J by 0 bases. Germline loops: CDR1 SQVTM, CDR2 ANQGSEA. The CDR3 spans 16 residues.

As concerns this clonotype: Compared with germline, one end of the junction differs, possibly owing to a read error. CDR3 in amino acids: CDSGLAQGATEAFF. The CDR3 bases are TGTGACAGCGGCTTAGCGCAGGGGGCCACTGAAGCTTTCTTT. V gene TRBV11-2 combines with J gene TRBJ1-1; 8 bases are shared with TRBD1. Germline CDR1 is SGHAT and CDR2 is FQNNGV. This CDR3 is built from 14 residues.

A remark on this clonotype: The junction differs from germline at one of its ends, possibly a read error. The gene calls are TRBV12-3 or TRBV12-4 and TRBJ1-2; maybe TRBD1 (5 bases). This CDR3 has 15 amino acids. CDR3 DNA: TGTGCCAGCAGTACCCAGGGCAGGGCTGTCTATGGCTACATCTTC. Protein: CASSTQGRAVYGYIF.

This clonotype was seen ten or more times. The chain recombines TRBV29-1 with TRBJ1-2; 9 nucleotides match TRBD1. With 5 bases clipped from V and 2 bases from J, the junction kept 3 bases outside the gene matches. The CDR3 loop spans 13 amino acids. Germline CDR1 reads SQVTM; CDR2 reads ANQGSEA. The chain's CDR3 is CSVWTGENYGYTF. The CDR3 DNA sequence: TGCAGCGTTTGGACAGGGGAGAACTATGGCTACACCTTC.

This clonotype has more than one count but fewer than ten. The V call is TRBV28, the J call TRBJ2-5, with D tentatively TRBD1 (7 bases). Trimming pared 5 bases from V and 2 bases from J, leaving 15 bases between. Germline V CDR1 and CDR2: MDHEN, SYDVKM. The CDR3 loop spans 15 amino acids. CDR3 amino acids: CASSRGTVFQETQYF. As DNA, the CDR3 is TGTGCCAGCAGTCGCGGGACAGTCTTTCAAGAGACCCAGTACTTC.

Concerning this clonotype: No conserved phenylalanine or tryptophan is present at the end of the CDR3, so a read error is the likely explanation. The chain links TRBV11-2 to TRBJ1-6; D unresolved. This CDR3 is built from 16 residues. Germline lookup yields CDR1 SGHAT and CDR2 FQNNGV. V dropped 0 bases and J dropped 6 bases, with 12 bases sitting between them. CDR3 in amino acids: CASSLDPRFPNSPLHL. Written as DNA, the CDR3 is TGTGCCAGCAGCTTAGATCCGCGCTTTCCTAATTCACCCCTCCACTTG.

Comment on this clonotype: Since no conserved phenylalanine or tryptophan closes the CDR3, a read error is the likely cause. This chain uses TRBV11-1 with TRBJ2-5; D gene unclear. Germline V CDR1 and CDR2: SGHAT, FQDESV (reference sequence). The CDR3 is 14 amino acids. Between the trimmed V and J ends, which lost 5 bases and 1 base, there was a span of 11 bases. CDR3 nucleotides: TGTGCCAGCAGCGCCACTGGCGGCCAAGAGACCCAGTACTCC. This codes for CASSATGGQETQYS.

As concerns this clonotype: A much larger clone differs from this one at a single base, so this may be a read error. V usage is TRBV4-1 and J usage is TRBJ1-4; D ambiguous. Per germline, CDR1 MGHRA and CDR2 YSYEKL. CDR3 length equals 15 residues. The CDR3 loop is CASTPYSSTSEKLFF. For the CDR3, the DNA is TGCGCCAGCACCCCATACAGCTCTACTAGTGAAAAACTGTTTTTT.

With regard to this clonotype: One end of the junction varies from germline; a read error may be responsible. V is TRBV11-2 and J is TRBJ2-5; the D is unclear. The CDR3 covers 11 residues. Germline CDR1 and CDR2: SGHAT and FQNNGV. In nucleotides, the CDR3 is TGCGCCTGCAGCTTAGCAGAGACCCAGTACTTC. It translates to CACSLAETQYF. The whole variable domain, filled in from reference TRBV11-2 and TRBJ2-5, reads EAGVAQSPRYKIIEKRQSVAFWCNPISGHATLYWYQQILGQGPKLLIQFQNNGVVDDSQLPKDRFSAERLKGVDSTLKIQPAKLEDSAVYLCACSLAETQYFGPGTRLLVL.

The V call is TRBV28, the J call TRBJ2-5; the D is unclear. Germline V lookup: CDR1 MDHEN, CDR2 SYDVKM. Trimming stripped 3 bases from V and 13 bases from J, with 15 bases between. There are 12 residues in the CDR3. Here the CDR3 reads CASSFFGGRTYF. Here the CDR3 DNA reads TGTGCCAGCAGTTTTTTTGGTGGCAGGACGTACTTC.

Of note for this clonotype: A much bigger clone sits one base away, suggesting this may be a read error. The chain's CDR3 is CSVGTGWSYEQYF. In nucleotides, the CDR3 is TGCAGCGTCGGGACAGGGTGGTCCTACGAGCAGTACTTC. The chain joins TRBV29-1 to TRBJ2-7; 9 bases match TRBD1. This CDR3 region has 13 residues. V gave up 6 bases and J gave up 1 base; unmatched junction bases: 4. Germline lookup yields CDR1 SQVTM and CDR2 ANQGSEA.

The chain combines TRBV2 with TRBJ1-5, with D possibly being TRBD1 (5 bases). V lost 7 bases and J 1 base, leaving 11 bases between the germline ends. Germline CDR1 reads SNHLY; CDR2 reads FYNNEI. The CDR3 has 14 residues. The CDR3 DNA reads TGTGCCAGCATGGGGGACGTAAGCAATCAGCCCCAGCATTTT. It specifies CASMGDVSNQPQHF.

Regarding this clonotype: This may be a read error, as it is one base from a much larger clone. The rearrangement joins TRBV29-1 to TRBJ2-5; D is perhaps TRBD2 (6 bases). Trimming removed 2 bases at V and 2 bases at J, with 15 bases between. There are 15 residues in the CDR3. Looked up from germline, CDR1 is SQVTM and CDR2 is ANQGSEA. The CDR3 sequence: CSVESTGRGQETQYF. The CDR3 coding sequence is TGCAGCGTTGAAAGTACGGGACGGGGGCAAGAGACCCAGTACTTC.

A few counts support this clonotype. The chain recombines TRBV2 with TRBJ1-1, with D possibly being TRBD1 (6 bases). Trimming removed 6 bases from V and 0 bases from J, with 11 bases in between. The germline V gene encodes CDR1 SNHLY and CDR2 FYNNEI. This CDR3 contains 14 residues. For the CDR3, the DNA is TGTGCCAGCAGCGGACAGCCGATGAACACTGAAGCTTTCTTT. Its protein is CASSGQPMNTEAFF.

Comments on this clonotype: This may come from a read error, since a much larger clone is one base off. The V and J genes are TRBV11-2 and TRBJ2-1, with D maybe TRBD1 (6 bases). Germline V gene lookup returns CDR1 SGHAT and CDR2 FQNNGV. The CDR3 has 18 residues. CDR3 region: CASSQVSFGAGVYNEQFF. For the CDR3, the DNA is TGCGCCAGCAGCCAAGTTAGCTTCGGGGCAGGGGTCTACAATGAGCAGTTCTTC.

Comments on this clonotype: This may stem from a read error, because a much larger clone lies one nucleotide away. The chain recombines TRBV6-6 with TRBJ2-7; 7 bases are shared with TRBD2. The V segment lost 10 bases and the J segment 0 bases; nucleotides outside the gene matches: 9. This CDR3 spans 14 amino acids. Germline V gene data show CDR1 as MNHNY and CDR2 as SVGAGI (reference sequence). The CDR3 nucleotides are TGTGCCACCCCTTCGGCTAGCGGCTCCTACGAGCAGTACTTC. This gives the protein CATPSASGSYEQYF.

At least ten counts were recorded for this clonotype. The chain carries TRBV29-1 and TRBJ2-3, with TRBD2 identical over 12 bases. Germline-derived CDR1 and CDR2 are SQVTM and ANQGSEA. Trimming took 6 bases from V and 5 from J; bases not matched to a gene: 9. This CDR3 is built from 15 residues. The CDR3 DNA sequence: TGCAGCGTCGCCCTAGCGGGAGGGCGGGGAGATACGCAGTATTTT. This codes for CSVALAGGRGDTQYF.